This TCR beta chain is drawn from a study of blood T cell repertoires in COVID-19. As for the study in general: Donors in the United States, Italy and Spain gave samples during acute or convalescent COVID-19. PBMCs, B-cell-depleted T cells, or T cells provided the cDNA or gDNA that made up the material.

As processed by the authors: Counts of nucleated cells, estimated from reference gene primer amplification, were obtained. The repertoire was sequenced with immunoSEQ multiplex PCR; TCRdb's copy has only in-frame clones and lacks some. The V and J calls and clone size were taken over from that table, and D and trimming were inferred from the DNA. Here the sample spans around 180,000 clones, 85% to 90% being singletons. The CDR3 is made up of 15 amino acids. Per germline, CDR1 SGHNT and CDR2 YYREEE (reference sequence). V was shortened by 0 bases and J by 4 bases, with 13 bases between the two germline ends.

The genes are TRBV5-4 and TRBJ1-2; maybe TRBD1 (6 bases). This TCR derives from a man in his 70s with active or convalescent COVID-19. The sequenced sample consisted of peripheral blood. CDR3 sequence reads: CASSLGTGSSYGYTF. The DNA for the CDR3 is TGTGCCAGCAGCTTGGGTACAGGGAGCAGCTATGGCTACACCTTC.